This T cell receptor (beta chain) is drawn from a study of CD8 T cells in ankylosing spondylitis. This CDR3 has 16 amino acids. The V gene lost 2 bases and the J gene lost 2 bases, with 12 bases spanning the gap. Germline V CDR1 and CDR2: SGHTA, FQGTGA. Findings of the study overall: A motif in TCR beta, a set of seven to nine highly homologous variants, appeared characteristic of ankylosing spondylitis blood. Prior work had noted some motif variants in reactive arthritis blood and synovial fluid.

There are a few counts of this clonotype. What it binds is not known. Quantitative 5'-RACE with molecular barcodes generated TCR beta libraries. TCRdb independently ran MiXCR on the 5' RACE reads; one entry per CDR3 protein. The profile shows a few hundred thousand distinct CDR3 sequences, less than 10% of them singletons. This clonotype was obtained from a male donor with ankylosing spondylitis. Sequenced input: blood, either unsorted or a sorted T cell fraction (not recorded which). The gene calls are TRBV7-3 and TRBJ2-2; weak D call: TRBD1 (5 bases). The CDR3, as DNA: TGTGCCAGCAGCTTAGGGGCCATACAAAACACCGGGGAGCTGTTTTTT. This codes for CASSLGAIQNTGELFF. Based on the CDR3 plus reference TRBV7-3 and TRBJ2-2, the full variable domain is GAGVSQTPSNKVTEKGKYVELRCDPISGHTALYWYRQSLGQGPEFLIYFQGTGAADDSGLPNDRFFAVRPEGSVSTLKIQRTERGDSAVYLCASSLGAIQNTGELFFGEGSRLTVL.